The 23 T cell receptor beta chains in this list originate from one sample, sequenced in a study of T cell responses to AZD1222 COVID-19 vaccine. Profiling relied on immunoSEQ multiplex PCR, and the TCRdb table lists in-frame clones only, not all of them. The table shows roughly 93,000 clones, with around 92% occurring only once. The source was peripheral blood, collected on day 0 of MenACWY control vaccination. The receptors shown here come from an adult in good health.

This sequence joins TRBV4-3 and TRBJ1-6, with 7 bases fitting TRBD1. Germline CDR1 is LGHNA and CDR2 is YSLEER. The length of the CDR3 is 16 residues. The V and J ends lost 5 bases and 7 bases, in that order; junction bases with no gene match: 11. The CDR3 nucleotides are TGCGCCAGCAGCACACGGGCCGGGACAGTGAATTCACCCCTCCACTTT. Its protein product is CASSTRAGTVNSPLHF.

This chain uses TRBV7-9 with TRBJ2-3, with D possibly being TRBD1 or TRBD2 (6 bases each). Germline assignment: CDR1 SEHNR and CDR2 FQNEAQ (reference sequence). V shed 0 bases and J shed 4 bases, with 20 bases lying between them. CDR3 length: 18 amino acids. The CDR3 spells CASSLALGQGLAADTQYF. In nucleotides, the CDR3 is TGTGCCAGCAGCTTAGCGCTAGGGCAGGGGTTAGCGGCAGATACGCAGTATTTT. The variable domain in full, with the rest retrieved from reference TRBV7-9 and TRBJ2-3, is DTGVSQNPRHKITKRGQNVTFRCDPISEHNRLYWYRQTLGQGPEFLTYFQNEAQLEKSRLLSDRFSAERPKGSFSTLEIQRTEQGDSAMYLCASSLALGQGLAADTQYFGPGTRLTVL.

The genes are TRBV12-3 or TRBV12-4 and TRBJ1-1; D is undetermined. CDR3 size: 12 residues. Trimming removed 3 bases at V and 5 bases at J, with 7 bases between. DNA of the CDR3: TGTGCCAGCAGTTTCCCCGGGACTGAAGCTTTCTTT. It translates to CASSFPGTEAFF.

The J gene is TRBJ1-2, the V gene TRBV21-1. TRBV21-1 is flagged as a pseudogene. The CDR3 is 12 amino acids. The CDR3 DNA is TGTGCCAGCAGCAAAGGAGTCCAGGGCTACACCTTC. Translating gives CASSKGVQGYTF.

This rearrangement joins TRBV6-2 or TRBV6-3 to TRBJ2-2; D is perhaps TRBD2 (5 bases). This CDR3 contains 14 residues. Trimming removed 5 bases from V and 2 bases from J, with 9 bases in between. The germline CDR1 and CDR2 sequences are MNHEY and SVGEGT. CDR3 nucleotide sequence: TGTGCCAGCAGTCGCAGCGGTAACACCGGGGAGCTGTTTTTT. Translation: CASSRSGNTGELFF.

The chain combines TRBV6-5 with TRBJ1-1; D is uncertain. Germline-derived CDR1 and CDR2 are MNHEY and SVGAGI. The CDR3 covers 13 residues. The V end lost 6 bases, the J end lost 0 bases, and 8 bases lay between the germline ends. The CDR3 is CASRQTLNTEAFF. The CDR3 DNA is TGTGCCAGCAGACAGACTTTGAACACTGAAGCTTTCTTT.

Comment on this clone: Different DNA sequences within this sample yield the same CDR3. CDR3 sequence (DNA): TGTGCCAGCAGCTTGGACAGGCTGAATTCACCCCTCCACTTT. Protein sequence: CASSLDRLNSPLHF. The chain recombines TRBV11-2 with TRBJ1-6; 7 positions agree with TRBD1. V shed 3 bases, J shed 7 bases, and the junction held 3 bases outside the gene matches. Germline CDR1 is SGHAT and CDR2 is FQNNGV. This CDR3 contains 14 residues.

The chain recombines TRBV29-1 with TRBJ2-1; D is uncertain. This CDR3 spans 11 amino acids. The germline CDR1 and CDR2 sequences are SQVTM and ANQGSEA. The germline V and J ends were trimmed by 1 base and 9 bases, with 7 bases remaining between them. The CDR3 sequence is CSVEGPPEQFF. In DNA form, the CDR3 reads TGCAGCGTTGAAGGCCCCCCTGAGCAGTTCTTC.

V is TRBV6-5 and J is TRBJ2-7; TRBD1 might be the D (6 bases). CDR1 is MNHEY and CDR2 is SVGAGI in the germline V gene. The CDR3 consists of 15 residues. Trimming removed 6 bases at V and 7 bases at J, with 22 bases between. Here the CDR3 reads CASRYVVAGVWEQYF. CDR3 bases: TGTGCCAGCAGATACGTTGTGGCAGGGGTTTGGGAGCAGTACTTC.

The chain couples TRBV6-5 to TRBJ2-5; no clear D gene. The J call may be in error: the DNA end matches TRBJ2-7 better. CDR1 and CDR2 (germline): MNHEY, SVGAGI. The CDR3 has 14 residues. The CDR3 coding sequence is TGTGCCAGCAGTTACTACGGGCCAAACAACGAGCAGTACTTC. Amino acids: CASSYYGPNNEQYF.

This chain connects TRBV4-3 to TRBJ1-1; 7 bases align to TRBD1. The germline CDR1 and CDR2 sequences are LGHNA and YSLEER. J gave up 9 bases and V 0 bases, and 4 bases lay outside the gene matches. This CDR3 region has 13 residues. CDR3 in DNA: TGCGCCAGCAGCCAAGATGGGACAGCGAAAGCTTTCTTT. It translates to CASSQDGTAKAFF.

The V gene is TRBV2, the J gene TRBJ1-5, with 10 nucleotides matching TRBD1. Losses at the gene ends were 5 bases for V and 4 bases for J; bases not matched to a gene: 5. CDR3 length equals 15 residues. Germline lookup yields CDR1 SNHLY and CDR2 FYNNEI. CDR3 DNA sequence: TGTGCCAGCAGTTGGGACAGGGGCTCTAATCAGCCCCAGCATTTT. Protein product: CASSWDRGSNQPQHF.

CDR3 sequence (DNA): TGTGCCTGGAGTCGTCTACATGAAAAACTGTTTTTT. Translating gives CAWSRLHEKLFF. V gene TRBV30 combines with J gene TRBJ1-4; no firm D call. The CDR3 contains 12 residues. V was trimmed by 2 bases and J by 6 bases, leaving 7 bases between them. Germline V lookup: CDR1 GTSNPN, CDR2 SVGIG (reference sequence).

This clone appeared a few times. This rearrangement joins TRBV15 to TRBJ1-5, with D maybe TRBD1 (6 bases). Trimming took 0 bases from V and 5 from J, leaving 14 bases between them. The CDR3 has 16 amino acids. Per the germline V gene, CDR1 is LNHNV and CDR2 is YYDKDF (reference sequence). CDR3 loop: CATSRDQGTPDQPQHF. The DNA of the CDR3 is TGTGCCACCAGCAGAGATCAGGGGACACCAGATCAGCCCCAGCATTTT.

This clone was detected many times. The genes are TRBV4-2 and TRBJ2-1; D remains ambiguous. CDR3 length equals 14 residues. The germline gives CDR1 LGHNA, CDR2 YNFKEQ. V dropped 0 bases and J dropped 5 bases, with 8 bases sitting between them. The CDR3 region is CASSQDHFNNEQFF. The CDR3 region has the DNA TGTGCCAGCAGCCAAGACCACTTTAACAATGAGCAGTTCTTC.

The rearrangement links TRBV29-1 to TRBJ1-1; a weak D match, TRBD1 (6 bases). The CDR3 is 13 residues long. The germline V gene has CDR1 SQVTM and CDR2 ANQGSEA. Trimming pared 3 bases from V and 5 bases from J, leaving 13 bases between. This CDR3 is CSVEGRGDTEAFF. CDR3 DNA sequence: TGCAGCGTTGAGGGCAGGGGAGATACTGAAGCTTTCTTT.

V usage is TRBV18 and J usage is TRBJ1-3; no clear D gene. The length of the CDR3 is 15 residues. Looked up from germline, CDR1 is KGHSH and CDR2 is LQKENI. Between the trimmed V and J ends, which lost 5 bases and 0 bases, there was a span of 11 bases. CDR3 protein: CASSTVTGSGNTIYF. The CDR3 DNA reads TGTGCCAGCTCAACCGTCACCGGCTCTGGAAACACCATATATTTT.

The rearrangement uses TRBV7-2 and TRBJ1-5, with D tentatively TRBD1 (5 bases). The CDR3 consists of 13 residues. The V and J ends lost 5 bases and 4 bases respectively, with 9 bases between them. Germline-derived CDR1 and CDR2 are SGHTA and FQGNSA. CDR3 residues: CASSLDRNQPQHF. As DNA, the CDR3 is TGTGCCAGCAGCCTAGACAGAAATCAGCCCCAGCATTTT.

J is TRBJ1-2 and V is TRBV4-1, with D possibly being TRBD1 (6 bases). The germline V gene has CDR1 MGHRA and CDR2 YSYEKL. This CDR3 spans 15 amino acids. Trimming took off 1 base at V and 2 bases at J, with 11 bases between the two ends. This CDR3 reads CASSQAKGQNYGYTF. The CDR3, as DNA: TGCGCCAGCAGCCAAGCTAAAGGACAGAACTATGGCTACACCTTC.

V and J are TRBV4-3 and TRBJ1-6, with no clear D. CDR3 length equals 17 residues. V was pared by 0 bases and J by 2 bases, with 11 bases between. Germline V gene sequence: CDR1 LGHNA, CDR2 YSLEER. Written as DNA, the CDR3 is TGCGCCAGCAGCCAAGAAGTAAGCCAGACCTATAATTCACCCCTCCACTTT. Its translation is CASSQEVSQTYNSPLHF.

The V gene is TRBV7-8, the J gene TRBJ1-3; D gene ambiguous. The CDR3 length is 14 residues. Germline CDR1 and CDR2: SGHVS and FQNEAQ. V was clipped by 0 bases and J by 2 bases, with 5 bases between them. The CDR3 sequence is CASSLARTGNTIYF. The CDR3, as DNA: TGTGCCAGCAGCTTAGCGAGGACTGGAAACACCATATATTTT.

The chain employs TRBV20-1 and TRBJ2-7; D is perhaps TRBD1 (6 bases). Germline values: CDR1 DFQATT, CDR2 SNEGSKA (reference sequence). CDR3 length equals 11 residues. The germline V and J ends were trimmed by 6 bases and 4 bases, with 10 bases remaining between them. CDR3 DNA sequence: TGCAGTGCGAGAACAGGGTACGAGCAGTACTTC. This translates into CSARTGYEQYF.

In this sample, this clone turned up a few times. The CDR3 DNA reads TGTGCCAGCAGTTATGGATATCGGGCTTTCTTT. It is translated as CASSYGYRAFF. J is TRBJ1-1 and V is TRBV6-5; D not certain. This CDR3 is built from 11 residues. V lost 3 bases and J 11 bases, leaving 10 bases between the germline ends. Germline values: CDR1 MNHEY, CDR2 SVGAGI.